This T cell receptor beta chain comes out of a study of cytomegalovirus exposure and HLA in healthy donors. Study conclusions and caveats: In a later analysis, at a false discovery rate of 0.05, about 15,000 TCR beta sequences were associated with HLA alleles. Analyzed later, association rates of TCRs varied across HLA loci, with DRB1 most and HLA-C fewest. A link between a missense DCLRE1C variant and TCR beta V- and J-gene trimming emerged from a later analysis.

The PCR had 60 Vbeta and 13 Jbeta primers. Some clones are missing from TCRdb's copy, which holds only in-frame ones; the method was immunoSEQ multiplex PCR. The profile shows some 150,000 clones, approximately 82% of them singletons. In regard to this clone: Its target is unknown.

The germline gives CDR1 SGHRS, CDR2 YFSETQ. The CDR3 is 15 residues long. J gave up 7 bases and V 2 bases, and 3 bases lay outside the gene matches. Healthy bone marrow donors made up the donor group. The specimen sequenced was PBMCs. The receptor was isolated from a male donor in good health and CMV-seronegative. The V call is TRBV5-1, the J call TRBJ2-1; the match to TRBD2 covers 13 bases. CDR3 amino acids: CASSFMTSGRNEQFF. In DNA, the CDR3 is TGCGCCAGCAGCTTCATGACTAGCGGGAGGAATGAGCAGTTCTTC.